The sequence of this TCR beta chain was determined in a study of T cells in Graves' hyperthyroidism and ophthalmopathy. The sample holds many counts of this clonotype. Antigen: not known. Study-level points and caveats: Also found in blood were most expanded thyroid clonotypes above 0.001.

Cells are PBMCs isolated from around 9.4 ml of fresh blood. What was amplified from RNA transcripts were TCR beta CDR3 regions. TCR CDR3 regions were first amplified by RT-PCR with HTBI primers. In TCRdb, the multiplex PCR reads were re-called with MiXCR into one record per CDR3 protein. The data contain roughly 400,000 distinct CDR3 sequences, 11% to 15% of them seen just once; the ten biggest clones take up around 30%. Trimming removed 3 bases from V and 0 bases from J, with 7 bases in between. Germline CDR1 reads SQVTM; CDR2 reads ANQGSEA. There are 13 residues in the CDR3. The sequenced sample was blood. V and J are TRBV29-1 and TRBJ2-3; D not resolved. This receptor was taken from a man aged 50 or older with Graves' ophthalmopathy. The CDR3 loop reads CSVDTFSTDTQYF. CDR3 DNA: TGCAGCGTTGATACGTTTAGCACAGATACGCAGTATTTT.